These 21 T cell receptor beta chains were all obtained from the same sample, sequenced in a study of cytomegalovirus exposure and HLA in healthy donors. PCR used 60 Vbeta primers and 13 Jbeta primers. The repertoire was sequenced with immunoSEQ multiplex PCR; TCRdb's copy has only in-frame clones and lacks some. The data show about 120,000 clones, more than 60% seen once. Sequencing was performed on PBMCs. The receptors shown here come from a female donor in good health and CMV-seronegative.

This clone was counted only a few times. The chain links TRBV5-6 to TRBJ2-1, with 8 bases identical to TRBD2. The germline V gene has CDR1 SGHDT and CDR2 YYEEEE. CDR3 size: 14 residues. The J segment lost 2 bases and the V segment lost 10 bases, leaving 8 bases of the junction unmatched. Written as DNA, the CDR3 is TGTGCCTGCGGGGGGCCGAGTACCTACAATGAGCAGTTCTTC. Translated: CACGGPSTYNEQFF. The full variable domain, rest sourced from reference TRBV5-6 and TRBJ2-1, is DAGVTQSPTHLIKTRGQQVTLRCSPKSGHDTVSWYQQALGQGPQFIFQYYEEEERQRGNFPDRFSGHQFPNYSSELNVNALLLGDSALYLCACGGPSTYNEQFFGPGTRLTVL.

The chain carries TRBV2 and TRBJ1-1; D call uncertain. V was pared by 8 bases and J by 1 base, with 8 bases between. Germline CDR1 SNHLY, CDR2 FYNNEI. This CDR3 comprises 12 residues. In DNA form, the CDR3 reads TGTGCCAGCCGTTATTCGAACACTGAAGCTTTCTTT. The encoded protein is CASRYSNTEAFF. Combining the CDR3 with reference TRBV2 and TRBJ1-1 gives the whole variable domain EPEVTQTPSHQVTQMGQEVILRCVPISNHLYFYWYRQILGQKVEFLVSFYNNEISEKSEIFDDQFSVERPDGSNFTLKIRSTKLEDSAMYFCASRYSNTEAFFGQGTRLTVV.

V usage is TRBV6-6 and J usage is TRBJ1-2, with 10 nucleotides matching TRBD1. J was trimmed by 6 bases and V by 7 bases; bases with no gene match: 8. CDR1 and CDR2 from the germline V gene are MNHNY and SVGAGI (reference sequence). This CDR3 is built from 14 residues. The CDR3 DNA sequence: TGTGCCAGCAACCACCGGGACAGGGGTAATGGCTACACCTTC. Translating gives CASNHRDRGNGYTF.

CDR3 coding DNA: TGTGCCAGCAGTAAATCGGGGGGGGATGCTGAAGCTTTCTTT. This codes for CASSKSGGDAEAFF. V usage is TRBV25-1 and J usage is TRBJ1-1, with D perhaps matching TRBD1 (5 bases). V was cut by 5 bases and J by 6 bases, with 16 bases left in between. This CDR3 comprises 14 residues. Germline CDR1 is MGHDK and CDR2 is SYGVNS.

This chain connects TRBV4-2 to TRBJ2-2; tentative D call: TRBD2 (5 bases). In germline, CDR1 is LGHNA, CDR2 YNFKEQ. CDR3 length: 16 amino acids. The V gene lost 8 bases and the J gene lost 6 bases, with 22 bases spanning the gap. The CDR3 nucleotides read TGTGCCAGCCGACAAGAGGGCCCCGACGGGGCCGGGGAGCTGTTTTTT. As protein: CASRQEGPDGAGELFF.

The chain recombines TRBV7-9 with TRBJ2-4; no clear D. The CDR3 length is 19 residues. CDR1 and CDR2 from the germline V gene are SEHNR and FQNEAQ (reference sequence). The V and J ends lost 5 bases and 0 bases respectively, with 23 bases between them. The CDR3 reads CASSPRIARQPLAKNIQYF. The CDR3, as DNA: TGTGCCAGCAGCCCCCGGATCGCCAGACAACCTCTAGCCAAAAACATTCAGTACTTC.

The chain carries TRBV6-6 and TRBJ1-2; D possibly corresponds to TRBD1 (6 bases). Trimming took off 6 bases at V and 8 bases at J, with 16 bases between the two ends. CDR1 and CDR2 (germline): MNHNY, SVGAGI (reference sequence). The CDR3 runs to 13 residues. CDR3 sequence reads: CASRTTGREGYTF. In DNA form, the CDR3 reads TGTGCCAGCAGAACTACAGGGAGAGAGGGCTACACCTTC.

This clone was seen only a few times. V is TRBV15 and J is TRBJ2-1; a weak D match, TRBD2 (7 bases). V was clipped by 0 bases and J by 8 bases, with 14 bases between them. This CDR3 comprises 15 residues. Germline CDR1 reads LNHNV; CDR2 reads YYDKDF (reference sequence). This chain's CDR3 is CATSRDFGGLDEQFF. CDR3 nucleotide sequence: TGTGCCACCAGCAGAGATTTCGGGGGGCTTGATGAGCAGTTCTTC.

This chain connects TRBV21-1 to TRBJ1-1; TRBD1 is the table's D call, not checked against the DNA. TRBV21-1 corresponds to a pseudogene. The CDR3 is 16 residues long. The CDR3 loop reads CASSKAGQGMNTEAFF. The CDR3 bases are TGTGCCAGCAGCAAAGCCGGACAGGGAATGAACACTGAAGCTTTCTTT.

This sequence joins TRBV10-2 and TRBJ1-6; 7 bases agree with TRBD1. The CDR3 sequence is 14 residues long. CDR1 and CDR2 from the germline V gene are WSHSY and SAAADI. V lost 6 bases and J lost 10; bases outside the gene matches: 9. CDR3 protein: CASSSDRDSSPLHF. The CDR3 bases are TGCGCCAGCAGCTCAGACAGGGACAGCTCACCCCTCCACTTT.

The gene calls are TRBV5-1 and TRBJ2-7; 7 bases agree with TRBD1. The CDR3 contains 13 residues. The V segment lost 3 bases and the J segment 6 bases; nucleotides outside the gene matches: 6. Per the germline V gene, CDR1 is SGHRS and CDR2 is YFSETQ. The chain's CDR3 is CASSSRTGFEQYF. In nucleotides, the CDR3 is TGCGCCAGCAGCTCAAGGACAGGATTCGAGCAGTACTTC. Full variable domain (remainder filled in from reference TRBV5-1 and TRBJ2-7): KAGVTQTPRYLIKTRGQQVTLSCSPISGHRSVSWYQQTPGQGLQFLFEYFSETQRNKGNFPGRFSGRQFSNSRSEMNVSTLELGDSALYLCASSSRTGFEQYFGPGTRLTVT.

This clone appeared a few times. J is TRBJ2-1 and V is TRBV4-3; 8 bases map to TRBD2. V lost 0 bases to trimming and J lost 4 bases; unmatched junction nucleotides: 5. CDR1 LGHNA and CDR2 YSLEER come from the germline V gene. There are 16 residues in the CDR3. The CDR3, as DNA: TGCGCCAGCAGCCAAGATTCCAGCGGGGGATACAATGAGCAGTTCTTC. As protein: CASSQDSSGGYNEQFF.

The chain uses TRBV9 and TRBJ2-7, with 11 bases fitting TRBD1. There are 16 residues in the CDR3. After removal of 0 bases from V and 4 bases from J, the junction contained 6 bases not matched to a gene. Per the germline V gene, CDR1 is SGDLS and CDR2 is YYNGEE. CDR3 in amino acids: CASSVGGGTGGYEQYF. The DNA for the CDR3 is TGTGCCAGCAGCGTAGGAGGGGGGACAGGGGGATACGAGCAGTACTTC.

This rearrangement joins TRBV4-3 to TRBJ2-7; 9 bases fit TRBD2. Germline loops: CDR1 LGHNA, CDR2 YSLEER. This CDR3 spans 17 amino acids. The junction had 10 bases not matched to a gene; V was cut back by 0 bases and J by 4 bases. CDR3 region: CASSQDSGSGGVYEQYF. CDR3 DNA sequence: TGCGCCAGCAGCCAAGATTCCGGTAGCGGGGGAGTTTACGAGCAGTACTTC.

The rearrangement uses TRBV5-1 and TRBJ2-5; the D gene is possibly TRBD1 (6 bases). This CDR3 has 16 amino acids. Per germline, CDR1 SGHRS and CDR2 YFSETQ. V was cut by 0 bases and J by 5 bases, with 17 bases left in between. The CDR3 loop reads CASSLGVGAGEETQYF. CDR3 DNA: TGCGCCAGCAGCTTGGGGGTCGGGGCAGGGGAGGAGACCCAGTACTTC. The whole variable domain, remainder taken from reference TRBV5-1 and TRBJ2-5, is KAGVTQTPRYLIKTRGQQVTLSCSPISGHRSVSWYQQTPGQGLQFLFEYFSETQRNKGNFPGRFSGRQFSNSRSEMNVSTLELGDSALYLCASSLGVGAGEETQYFGPGTRLLVL.

The V gene is TRBV30, the J gene TRBJ2-3; TRBD1 matches 10 bases. The V and J ends lost 4 bases and 3 bases, in that order; junction bases with no gene match: 13. The germline CDR1 and CDR2 sequences are GTSNPN and SVGIG (reference sequence). This CDR3 contains 17 residues. In DNA, the CDR3 is TGTGCCTGGATCGGACAGGGGGATCGATCTGGGACAGATACGCAGTATTTT. It encodes CAWIGQGDRSGTDTQYF.

This chain connects TRBV5-1 to TRBJ2-7, with D possibly TRBD2 on 5 matching bases. This CDR3 has 15 amino acids. Germline V gene data show CDR1 as SGHRS and CDR2 as YFSETQ. The germline V and J ends were trimmed by 0 bases and 2 bases, with 12 bases remaining between them. The CDR3 protein is CASSLGRDPTYEQYF. In DNA form, the CDR3 reads TGCGCCAGCAGCTTGGGCCGGGATCCAACCTACGAGCAGTACTTC.

The rearrangement joins TRBV6-1 to TRBJ1-2, with D tentatively TRBD1 (6 bases). This CDR3 contains 12 residues. Trimming stripped 3 bases from V and 8 bases from J, with 10 bases between. Germline V CDR1 and CDR2: MNHNS, SASEGT. DNA for the CDR3: TGTGCCAGCAGTGAGGACAGCTGGGGCTACACCTTC. The encoded protein is CASSEDSWGYTF.

In nucleotides, the CDR3 is TGTGCCAGCAACTTACAGCCAGGGGGCGGTGGCTACACCTTC. Its translation: CASNLQPGGGGYTF. The V call is TRBV6-5, the J call TRBJ1-2, with TRBD1 matching over 8 bases. The CDR3 spans 14 residues. Germline V CDR1 and CDR2: MNHEY, SVGAGI. V was clipped by 7 bases and J by 7 bases; unmatched bases: 11.

The chain uses TRBV6-5 and TRBJ2-3, with 7 bases aligning to TRBD1. The V gene's germline CDR1 is MNHEY and CDR2 SVGAGI. The CDR3 covers 13 residues. The V gene end was trimmed by 2 bases and the J gene end by 6 bases; junction bases not matched to a gene: 2. The CDR3 region has the DNA TGTGCCAGCAGTTACAGAGGGGGCGATACGCAGTATTTT. It is translated as CASSYRGGDTQYF.

This CDR3 reads CASSLVRGDRAYEQYF. The CDR3 DNA follows: TGTGCCAGCAGCTTGGTGAGGGGGGACAGAGCCTACGAGCAGTACTTC. The V call is TRBV5-8, the J call TRBJ2-7; the D gene is possibly TRBD1 (7 bases). Germline V gives CDR1 SGHTS, CDR2 YDEGEE. V was shortened by 0 bases and J by 2 bases, with 15 bases between the two germline ends. The CDR3 has 16 residues.